Listed below are T cell receptor beta chains from one sample, sequenced in a study of OX40 agonist ivuxolimab in advanced cancers. Some clones are missing from TCRdb's copy, which holds only in-frame ones; the method was immunoSEQ multiplex PCR. The sample lists about 58,000 clones; over 70% were seen once. The sample consisted of CD4+ or CD8+ T cells sorted from blood, taken in a trial of the OX40 agonist ivuxolimab. The receptors originated from an adult with an advanced solid tumor such as melanoma, head and neck, liver or kidney cancer. Each CDR3 is given with its conserved first and last residue. The D gene is left open where the match is weak. Rows give clone size only sometimes, using once, few, many, or a class for an expanded clone.

clone_size j_call d_call v_call cdr3_nt cdr3_aa
- TRBJ1-4 - TRBV18 TGTGCCAGCTCACTAAACCCCCTTGAAAAACTGTTTTTT CASSLNPLEKLFF
- TRBJ1-5 - TRBV28 TGTGCCAGCAGTTTAAGGGGAGCTGGCAATCAGCCCCAGCATTTT CASSLRGAGNQPQHF
- TRBJ1-5 TRBD1 TRBV7-2 TGTGCCAGCAGCCCGGACAGGGGGCTTCATCAGCCCCAGCATTTT CASSPDRGLHQPQHF
- TRBJ1-5 - TRBV5-1 TGCGCCAGCAGCTTGGATGGGTTCAGCAATCAGCCCCAGCATTTT CASSLDGFSNQPQHF
few TRBJ1-4 - TRBV6-6 TGTGCCAGCACAGAGGGGGCAACTAATGAAAAACTGTTTTTT CASTEGATNEKLFF
- TRBJ1-5 TRBD1 TRBV19 TGTGCCAGTAGTATTGACAGGGAGGAACAGCCCCAGCATTTT CASSIDREEQPQHF
- TRBJ2-2 TRBD1 TRBV19 TGTGCCAGTGGAATGACAGGGGGAAGCACCGGGGAGCTGTTTTTT CASGMTGGSTGELFF
- TRBJ2-7 TRBD1 TRBV6-1 TGTGCCAGCAGTGAAGCGCTTCGGGGGACAGGGGTAGGGGAGCAGTACTTC CASSEALRGTGVGEQYF
- TRBJ2-7 TRBD2 TRBV6-6 TGTGCCAGCAGCAGTACTCTCGGGGGGGAAGAGCAGTACTTC CASSSTLGGEEQYF
- TRBJ1-5 - TRBV6-1 TGTGCCAGCAGTGAACCCCCCGGACAGATTAGCAATCAGCCCCAGCATTTT CASSEPPGQISNQPQHF
- TRBJ2-5 - TRBV6-5 TGTGCCAGCAGTTATTCTGGGGGCCAGACCCAGTACTTC CASSYSGGQTQYF
- TRBJ1-4 - TRBV5-1 TGCGCCAGCAGCTTGGGGCCTACAACTAATGAAAAACTGTTTTTT CASSLGPTTNEKLFF
- TRBJ2-3 - TRBV27 TGTGCCAGCAAGACCTGGAGCACAGATACGCAGTATTTT CASKTWSTDTQYF
- TRBJ2-7 - TRBV5-6 TGTGCCAGCAGCTCTAACTCCTACGAGCAGTACTTC CASSSNSYEQYF
- TRBJ1-1 - TRBV7-9 TGTGCCAGCAGCATCCGGGACCCGGAGAACACTGAAGCTTTCTTT CASSIRDPENTEAFF
- TRBJ2-6 TRBD1 TRBV10-2 TGCGCCAGCATAGGGACAGAGAGGAGACCTGGGGCCAACGTCCTGACTTTC CASIGTERRPGANVLTF
- TRBJ2-2 - TRBV7-2 TGTGCCAGCAGCTTCCAGCGGGTCGACACCGGGGAGCTGTTTTTT CASSFQRVDTGELFF